This T cell receptor (beta chain) was captured in a study of circulating CD8 cells and anti-PD-1 response in melanoma. Looking at the study overall: Six of 13 patients had prior targeted therapy or immunotherapy; seven did not. Non-responders showed stable or progressive disease; responders showed complete or partial response. Overall study findings and caveats: Previously treated and treatment-naive patients were pooled together. Under 8% of TRB clonotypes were shared between subsets at M1.

Turning to this clonotype: Its antigen is as yet unknown. The junction shows a germline mismatch at one end, possibly a read error.

Four subsets defined by PD-1 and/or TIGIT were sorted from live CD3+CD8+TCRalphabeta+ cells. TCR libraries were prepared from roughly 15 ng of total RNA with the QIAseq Immune Repertoire TCR panel. TCRdb reprocessed the reads via MiXCR and lists one record per CDR3 protein. The profile covers approximately 440 distinct CDR3 sequences, with approximately 8% appearing a single time and 50% to 70% taken by the ten largest. The CDR3 runs 14 residues. CDR1 is MNHEY and CDR2 is SVGEGT in the germline V gene. The source was CD8+ T cells from PBMCs, collected at baseline or after one month of anti-PD-1 therapy (not recorded which). This chain joins TRBV6-2 or TRBV6-3 and TRBJ2-2; D is unresolved. The clonotype comes from a human donor with melanoma. The CDR3 bases are TGTGCCGGCAGCTCGGACGGGAACACCGGGGAGCTGTTTTTT. Translating it yields CAGSSDGNTGELFF.